Listed here is a single TCR beta chain. Antigen unknown. Unstimulated Tregs (CD4+CD25+CD127-) and CD4+CD25- non-Tregs were sorted from PBMCs. The data were taken from a study of Tregs in tolerant kidney transplant recipients. The study, taken as a whole, reports: Biological reproducibility was not directly addressed, but technical replication error appeared minimal. Antigen-driven expansion was suggested because donor-specific Tregs expanded more than all Tregs in tolerant patients. The small number of patients limits these findings pending further validation.

Sequencing was performed with immunoSEQ multiplex PCR; in TCRdb, only in-frame clones are kept and a portion is missing. Among about 110,000 clones listed, around 91% were seen once. The CDR3 runs to 17 residues. Germline CDR1 is SGHVS and CDR2 is FNYEAQ. Trimming removed 3 bases at V and 5 bases at J, with 21 bases between. This receptor was identified in a human donor who received a combined kidney and bone marrow transplant. The chain carries TRBV7-6 and TRBJ2-3; D possibly corresponds to TRBD2 (5 bases). This specimen was CD4+ T cells from blood, taken before the transplant. The CDR3 here is CASSFRVSANLGDTQYF. In DNA form, the CDR3 reads TGTGCCAGCAGCTTCAGAGTTAGCGCAAATCTGGGAGATACGCAGTATTTT.